This T cell receptor beta chain is drawn from a study of blood T cell repertoires in COVID-19. The overall study: Sources were T cells, B-cell-depleted T cells, or PBMCs; the material itself was cDNA or gDNA.

In the authors' workflow: Reference gene primer amplification in the assay estimated nucleated cell counts. Measured with immunoSEQ multiplex PCR; TCRdb has only the in-frame clones, and not every one. Clonal size and the V and J genes are those of that table, whereas D and trimming came from the DNA. This sample has about 87,000 clones, with 75% found just once. The germline CDR1 and CDR2 sequences are SGHDN and FVKESK. The V and J ends lost 4 bases and 7 bases respectively, with 17 bases between them. The CDR3 runs to 15 residues. This sequence was found in a woman aged 45-60 years with acute or convalescent COVID-19. Sequenced material: peripheral blood. This chain connects TRBV14 to TRBJ2-1; possibly TRBD2 for D (6 bases). CDR3 nucleotide sequence: TGTGCCAGCAGCCCCTTTACGGGGGTCCTGAATGAGCAGTTCTTC. Translating it yields CASSPFTGVLNEQFF.